This T cell receptor (beta chain) was obtained from a study of PD-1 blockade in classical Hodgkin lymphoma. General study points: Sources of repertoire differences remain undefined, possibly disease activity or prior therapy. According to reports, newly diagnosed patients had lower baseline TCR diversity than healthy donors, and relapsed/refractory patients had lower baseline TCR diversity still.

Stated time point: cycle 4 day 1 (C4D1), after more than five weeks of nivolumab. Relapse was seen in all patients after autologous stem cell transplantation, and brentuximab vedotin exposure was variable. Complete response, partial response or progressive disease constituted the best response categories observed. Sequenced by immunoSEQ multiplex PCR; TCRdb stores in-frame clones only, minus some. Found here are roughly 50,000 clones, roughly nine tenths of them singletons; the top ten hold roughly 7%. Remarks on this clone: Antigen: not known.

Sample: peripheral blood mononuclear cells (PBMCs), taken before the fourth cycle of nivolumab. The receptor was isolated from a human donor with classical Hodgkin lymphoma.

CDR3 sequence: CASSLSREVYGYTF. The DNA for the CDR3 is TGTGCCAGCAGTTTATCCCGGGAGGTCTATGGCTACACCTTC. The V gene is TRBV28, the J gene TRBJ1-2; D unresolved. CDR1 and CDR2 from the germline V gene are MDHEN and SYDVKM. This CDR3 region has 14 residues. V lost 1 base and J 4 bases, leaving 10 bases between the germline ends.